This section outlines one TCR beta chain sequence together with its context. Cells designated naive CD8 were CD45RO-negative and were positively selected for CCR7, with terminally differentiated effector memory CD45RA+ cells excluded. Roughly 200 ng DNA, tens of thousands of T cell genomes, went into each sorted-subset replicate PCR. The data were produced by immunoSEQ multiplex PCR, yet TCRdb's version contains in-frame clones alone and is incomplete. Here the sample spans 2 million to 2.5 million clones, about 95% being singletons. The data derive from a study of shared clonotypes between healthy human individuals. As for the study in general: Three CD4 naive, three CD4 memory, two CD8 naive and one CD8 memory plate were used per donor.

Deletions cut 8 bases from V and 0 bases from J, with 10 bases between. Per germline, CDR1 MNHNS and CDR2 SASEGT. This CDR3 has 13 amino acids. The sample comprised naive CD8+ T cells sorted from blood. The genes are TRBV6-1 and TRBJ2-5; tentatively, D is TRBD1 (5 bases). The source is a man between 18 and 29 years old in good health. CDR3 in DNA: TGTGCCAGCGGACATACGTACCAAGAGACCCAGTACTTC. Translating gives CASGHTYQETQYF.